This note documents a single T cell receptor beta chain sequence. Its cognate antigen is unknown. The sample belongs to a study of metastatic and nonmetastatic thyroid tumors. Study at large: The comparison covered peripheral blood and tumor or nodule tissue in malignant and benign thyroid patients. Study-level findings and limits: Versus benign nodules, malignant thyroid tumors reportedly had significantly higher TCR beta diversity, in blood and tumor.

TCRdb called clones again from the PCR reads with MiXCR. The sample lists thousands of clones; 33% were seen once. Treatment of any kind had been given to no patient before thyroid surgery. This CDR3 comprises 13 residues. With 7 bases removed from V and 5 bases from J, the gap between germline ends came to 14 bases. CDR1 is MNHNS and CDR2 is SASEGT in the germline V gene. The chain is built from TRBV6-1 and TRBJ1-1; D not resolved. The receptor comes from a female donor with papillary thyroid cancer or a benign thyroid nodule (not recorded which). Some clones in this sample may be carry-over from other donors' samples. The sequenced material came from adjacent normal tissue. The CDR3 DNA reads TGTGCCAGCACCCGATCGCTGGGTACTGAAGCTTTCTTT. It encodes CASTRSLGTEAFF.